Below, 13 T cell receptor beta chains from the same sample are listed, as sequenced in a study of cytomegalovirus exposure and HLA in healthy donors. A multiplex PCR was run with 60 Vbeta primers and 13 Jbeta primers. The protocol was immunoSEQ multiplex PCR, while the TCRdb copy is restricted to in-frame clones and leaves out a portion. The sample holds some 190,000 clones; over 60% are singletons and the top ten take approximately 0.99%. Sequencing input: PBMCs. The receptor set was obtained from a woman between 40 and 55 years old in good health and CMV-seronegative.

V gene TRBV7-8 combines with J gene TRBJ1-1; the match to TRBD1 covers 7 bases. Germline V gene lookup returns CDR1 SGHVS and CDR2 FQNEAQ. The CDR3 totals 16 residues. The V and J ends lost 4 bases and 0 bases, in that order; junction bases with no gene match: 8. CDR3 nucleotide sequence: TGTGCCAGCAGCTCAGCCCGGGACAGACTGAACACTGAAGCTTTCTTT. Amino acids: CASSSARDRLNTEAFF.

Here the CDR3 DNA reads TGCGCCAGCAGCCCCGGGACAAGAATGAACACTGAAGCTTTCTTT. Translating it yields CASSPGTRMNTEAFF. J is TRBJ1-1 and V is TRBV5-1; a possible D gene is TRBD1 (6 bases). CDR1 is SGHRS, CDR2 YFSETQ, per germline. There are 15 residues in the CDR3. The germline V and J ends were trimmed by 4 bases and 0 bases, with 13 bases remaining between them.

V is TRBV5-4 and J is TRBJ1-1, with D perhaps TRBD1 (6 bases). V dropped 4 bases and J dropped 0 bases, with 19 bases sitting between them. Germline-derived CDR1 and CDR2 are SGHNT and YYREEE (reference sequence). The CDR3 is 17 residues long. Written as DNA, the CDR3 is TGTGCCAGCAGCCAGGGACAAGGGGTTTACCTGAACACTGAAGCTTTCTTT. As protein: CASSQGQGVYLNTEAFF. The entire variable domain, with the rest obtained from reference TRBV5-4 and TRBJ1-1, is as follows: ETGVTQSPTHLIKTRGQQVTLRCSSQSGHNTVSWYQQALGQGPQFIFQYYREEENGRGNFPPRFSGLQFPNYSSELNVNALELDDSALYLCASSQGQGVYLNTEAFFGQGTRLTVV.

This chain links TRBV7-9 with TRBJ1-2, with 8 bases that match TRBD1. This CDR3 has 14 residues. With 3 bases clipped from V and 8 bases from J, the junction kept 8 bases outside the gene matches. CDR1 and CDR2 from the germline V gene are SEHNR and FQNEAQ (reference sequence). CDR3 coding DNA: TGTGCCAGCAGCTTCACAGGGGGATACGGCGGCTACACCTTC. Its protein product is CASSFTGGYGGYTF.

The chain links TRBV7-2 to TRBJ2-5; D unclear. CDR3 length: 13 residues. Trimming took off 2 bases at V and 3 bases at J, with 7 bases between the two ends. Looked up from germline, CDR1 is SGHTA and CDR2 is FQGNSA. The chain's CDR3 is CASSLIREETQYF. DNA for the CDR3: TGTGCCAGCAGCTTAATCCGGGAAGAGACCCAGTACTTC.

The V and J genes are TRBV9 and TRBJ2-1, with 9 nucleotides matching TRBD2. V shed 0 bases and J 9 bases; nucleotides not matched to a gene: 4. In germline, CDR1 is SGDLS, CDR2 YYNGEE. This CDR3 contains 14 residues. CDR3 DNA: TGTGCCAGCAGCGTAGACGGACTAGCGAGTGAGCAGTTCTTC. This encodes CASSVDGLASEQFF.

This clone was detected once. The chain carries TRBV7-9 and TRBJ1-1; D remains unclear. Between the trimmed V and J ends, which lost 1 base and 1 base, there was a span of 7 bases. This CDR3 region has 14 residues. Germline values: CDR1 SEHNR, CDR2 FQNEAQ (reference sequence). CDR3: CASSLESENTEAFF. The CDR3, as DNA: TGTGCCAGCAGCTTAGAGTCAGAGAACACTGAAGCTTTCTTT.

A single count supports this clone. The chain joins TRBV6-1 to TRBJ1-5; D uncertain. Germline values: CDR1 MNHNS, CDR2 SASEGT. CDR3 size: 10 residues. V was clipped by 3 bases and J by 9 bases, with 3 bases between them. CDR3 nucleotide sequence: TGTGCCAGCAGTGAGCGGCCCCAGCATTTT. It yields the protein CASSERPQHF.

The CDR3 coding sequence is TGTGCCAGCAGCCCACCGGAAGGGAGAGCTTTCTTT. It specifies CASSPPEGRAFF. The V call is TRBV9, the J call TRBJ1-1; D call uncertain. Germline lookup yields CDR1 SGDLS and CDR2 YYNGEE. The CDR3 is made up of 12 amino acids. The germline V and J ends were trimmed by 4 bases and 10 bases, with 14 bases remaining between them. Combining the CDR3 with reference TRBV9 and TRBJ1-1 gives the whole variable domain DSGVTQTPKHLITATGQRVTLRCSPRSGDLSVYWYQQSLDQGLQFLIQYYNGEERAKGNILERFSAQQFPDLHSELNLSSLELGDSALYFCASSPPEGRAFFGQGTRLTVV.

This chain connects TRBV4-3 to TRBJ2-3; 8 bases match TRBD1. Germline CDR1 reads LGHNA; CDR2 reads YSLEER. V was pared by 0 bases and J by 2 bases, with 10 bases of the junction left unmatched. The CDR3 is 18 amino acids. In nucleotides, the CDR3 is TGCGCCAGCAGCCAAGAGGTTGGACAGGGAATATACACAGATACGCAGTATTTT. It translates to CASSQEVGQGIYTDTQYF.

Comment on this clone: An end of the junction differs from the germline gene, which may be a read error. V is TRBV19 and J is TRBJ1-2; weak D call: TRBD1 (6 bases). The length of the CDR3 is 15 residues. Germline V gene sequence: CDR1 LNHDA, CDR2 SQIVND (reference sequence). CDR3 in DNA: TGTGCCAGTAGCCAAAACTACGGGGGGGATACAGGGATATTCTTC. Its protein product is CASSQNYGGDTGIFF.

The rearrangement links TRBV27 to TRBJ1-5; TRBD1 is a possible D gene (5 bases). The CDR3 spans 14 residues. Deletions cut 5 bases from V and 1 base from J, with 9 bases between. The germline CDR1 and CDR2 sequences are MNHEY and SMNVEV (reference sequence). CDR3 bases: TGTGCCAGCAGTCTGACAGAGAGCAATCAGCCCCAGCATTTT. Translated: CASSLTESNQPQHF.

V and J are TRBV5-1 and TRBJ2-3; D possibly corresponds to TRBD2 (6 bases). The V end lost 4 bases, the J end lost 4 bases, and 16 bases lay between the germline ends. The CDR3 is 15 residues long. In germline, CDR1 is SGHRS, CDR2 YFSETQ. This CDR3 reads CASSPRLGEADTQYF. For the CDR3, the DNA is TGCGCCAGCAGCCCGAGACTAGGTGAAGCAGATACGCAGTATTTT.